This T cell receptor (beta chain) comes out of a study of identical twins. TCRdb fed the 5' RACE reads into MiXCR, producing one record per CDR3 protein. The data show about 900,000 distinct CDR3 sequences, with 12% seen just once and about 1.5% held by the top ten. Trimming removed 4 bases from V and 5 bases from J, with 24 bases in between. Germline-derived CDR1 and CDR2 are MGHRA and YSYEKL. The length of the CDR3 is 18 residues. This sample was also put to use in a study of yellow fever vaccine responses in identical twins.

V gene TRBV4-1 combines with J gene TRBJ2-1; no reliable D call. This TCR derives from a woman under 30 in good health. The sequenced sample was PBMCs. As DNA, the CDR3 is TGCGCCAGCAGCCCTCAACTGCGAGACCAACGAAGGCACAATGAGCAGTTCTTC. Translation gives CASSPQLRDQRRHNEQFF.